Listed here are 21 T cell receptor beta chains from one sample, sequenced in a study of cytomegalovirus exposure and HLA in healthy donors. PCR amplification relied on 60 Vbeta primers (plus 13 Jbeta primers). Produced via immunoSEQ multiplex PCR; TCRdb's table is partial and in-frame only. This table holds approximately 130,000 clones, approximately 77% found once. Sequences were obtained from PBMCs. The receptors here all came from a young man in good health and CMV-seronegative.

The genes are TRBV6-5 and TRBJ2-7, with TRBD1 matching over 7 bases. V shed 2 bases, J shed 7 bases, and the junction held 2 bases outside the gene matches. Germline V lookup: CDR1 MNHEY, CDR2 SVGAGI. CDR3 length: 12 amino acids. The CDR3, as DNA: TGTGCCAGCAGTTACAGGGGGCGTGAGCAGTACTTC. This encodes CASSYRGREQYF.

This clone was recorded only once. The V and J genes are TRBV6-1 and TRBJ1-5; a possible D gene is TRBD1 (5 bases). Germline CDR1 is MNHNS and CDR2 is SASEGT. The CDR3 consists of 15 residues. With 7 bases removed from V and 7 bases from J, the gap between germline ends came to 20 bases. CDR3 in DNA: TGTGCCAGCAAAGTAGGGGCAAAGGCTGGGCAGCCCCAGCATTTT. This gives the protein CASKVGAKAGQPQHF.

V gene TRBV29-1 combines with J gene TRBJ1-2, with 7 bases lining up with TRBD1. The CDR3 runs to 11 residues. In germline, CDR1 is SQVTM, CDR2 ANQGSEA. Trimming cost V 5 bases and J 5 bases; bases outside gene matches: 2. Here the CDR3 DNA reads TGCAGCGTTCGACAGGGATATGGCTACACCTTC. Protein product: CSVRQGYGYTF.

V is TRBV27 and J is TRBJ2-4, with D maybe TRBD2 (6 bases). Deletions cut 5 bases from V and 6 bases from J, with 11 bases between. The CDR3 runs to 13 residues. Germline V gene data show CDR1 as MNHEY and CDR2 as SMNVEV (reference sequence). This CDR3 is CASSPSGLNIQYF. The CDR3 region has the DNA TGTGCCAGCAGTCCTTCGGGACTAAACATTCAGTACTTC.

The chain uses TRBV25-1 and TRBJ1-2, with a weak D call TRBD1 (5 bases). V was clipped by 5 bases and J by 2 bases, with 12 bases between them. Germline loops: CDR1 MGHDK, CDR2 SYGVNS. There are 14 residues in the CDR3. The CDR3 reads CASSPFQGNYGYTF. The CDR3 DNA follows: TGTGCCAGCAGTCCTTTCCAGGGAAACTATGGCTACACCTTC.

The chain employs TRBV7-2 and TRBJ2-3; TRBD2 matches 7 bases. With V trimmed by 2 bases and J by 0 bases, 8 bases remained unmatched. The CDR3 contains 17 residues. Per germline, CDR1 SGHTA and CDR2 FQGNSA. CDR3 DNA sequence: TGTGCCAGCAGCTTAATGGGAGCGGGGACTAGCACAGATACGCAGTATTTT. This encodes CASSLMGAGTSTDTQYF. The variable domain in full, with the rest retrieved from reference TRBV7-2 and TRBJ2-3, is GAGVSQSPSNKVTEKGKDVELRCDPISGHTALYWYRQSLGQGLEFLIYFQGNSAPDKSGLPSDRFSAERTGGSVSTLTIQRTQQEDSAVYLCASSLMGAGTSTDTQYFGPGTRLTVL.

This clone appeared a single time. The chain is built from TRBV19 and TRBJ1-1; the D gene is possibly TRBD1 (5 bases). Trimming took off 5 bases at V and 2 bases at J, with 9 bases between the two ends. The CDR3 consists of 13 residues. The germline gives CDR1 LNHDA, CDR2 SQIVND (reference sequence). The CDR3 DNA reads TGTGCCAGTAGTCCAGGGTCAAACACTGAAGCTTTCTTT. It yields the protein CASSPGSNTEAFF.

This clone showed up just a few times. V usage is TRBV5-1 and J usage is TRBJ2-5; 8 bases map to TRBD2. The CDR3 is 15 residues long. Germline CDR1 SGHRS, CDR2 YFSETQ. V was clipped by 1 base and J by 5 bases; unmatched bases: 7. The CDR3 coding sequence is TGCGCCAGCAGCTTGTTGGCTAGCGGGCGGGAGACCCAGTACTTC. As protein: CASSLLASGRETQYF. Filled out from reference TRBV5-1 and TRBJ2-5, the complete variable domain reads KAGVTQTPRYLIKTRGQQVTLSCSPISGHRSVSWYQQTPGQGLQFLFEYFSETQRNKGNFPGRFSGRQFSNSRSEMNVSTLELGDSALYLCASSLLASGRETQYFGPGTRLLVL.

V is TRBV6-6 and J is TRBJ2-3; 12 bases align to TRBD2. This CDR3 spans 14 amino acids. The germline V gene encodes CDR1 MNHNY and CDR2 SVGAGI (reference sequence). Losses at the gene ends were 6 bases for V and 6 bases for J; bases not matched to a gene: 4. The CDR3 DNA sequence: TGTGCCAGCAGAGCTAGCGGGGGGGTGGATACGCAGTATTTT. Translation gives CASRASGGVDTQYF.

The rearrangement links TRBV18 to TRBJ1-1; 12 bases line up with TRBD1. In germline, CDR1 is KGHSH, CDR2 LQKENI. The CDR3 has 14 amino acids. V was clipped by 6 bases and J by 10 bases; unmatched bases: 9. The CDR3 loop is CASSPGQGAMRAFF. The CDR3 region has the DNA TGTGCCAGCTCTCCGGGACAGGGGGCAATGCGAGCTTTCTTT.

The rearrangement uses TRBV6-5 and TRBJ1-2, with D unclear. Trimming cost V 6 bases and J 0 bases, with 11 bases left between them. In germline, CDR1 is MNHEY, CDR2 SVGAGI. This CDR3 region has 14 residues. The CDR3 DNA follows: TGTGCCAGCAGGTCTAGAGGGACTAACTATGGCTACACCTTC. The encoded protein is CASRSRGTNYGYTF.

The chain combines TRBV11-2 with TRBJ1-3; the D gene is possibly TRBD1 (5 bases). CDR3 length equals 14 residues. The ends were cut back, 5 bases at V and 4 bases at J, with 12 bases in the middle. Germline V gives CDR1 SGHAT, CDR2 FQNNGV. CDR3 amino acids: CASSTRVSGNTIYF. Here the CDR3 DNA reads TGTGCCAGCAGCACCAGGGTATCGGGAAACACCATATATTTT.

This sequence joins TRBV2 and TRBJ2-3; D is perhaps TRBD2 (6 bases). Germline V lookup: CDR1 SNHLY, CDR2 FYNNEI. The ends were cut back, 3 bases at V and 0 bases at J, with 13 bases in the middle. The CDR3 is made up of 16 amino acids. CDR3 sequence: CASSERLVISTDTQYF. The CDR3 DNA reads as TGTGCCAGCAGTGAGAGACTAGTGATAAGCACAGATACGCAGTATTTT.

The chain carries TRBV5-1 and TRBJ2-3; no reliable D call. The CDR3 is 15 amino acids. Germline CDR1 is SGHRS and CDR2 is YFSETQ. With 0 bases removed from V and 0 bases from J, the gap between germline ends came to 8 bases. This chain's CDR3 is CASSLAPPSTDTQYF. In DNA, the CDR3 is TGCGCCAGCAGCTTGGCTCCCCCCAGCACAGATACGCAGTATTTT.

J is TRBJ2-3 and V is TRBV6-4, with D possibly being TRBD2 (7 bases). This CDR3 is built from 13 residues. The germline CDR1 and CDR2 sequences are MRHNA and SNTAGT. Trimming removed 5 bases at V and 4 bases at J, with 10 bases between. The CDR3 DNA reads TGTGCCAGCAGTCGGGGGGCCCCAGATACGCAGTATTTT. Amino acid sequence: CASSRGAPDTQYF.

This chain connects TRBV28 to TRBJ1-1; tentatively, D is TRBD1 (5 bases). Trimming cost V 2 bases and J 1 base, with 8 bases left between them. Germline V lookup: CDR1 MDHEN, CDR2 SYDVKM. The CDR3 is 14 amino acids. CDR3 DNA sequence: TGTGCCAGCAGTTTACCTGGACAGAACACTGAAGCTTTCTTT. It translates to CASSLPGQNTEAFF. Looking up the rest from reference TRBV28 and TRBJ1-1 gives the full variable domain: DVKVTQSSRYLVKRTGEKVFLECVQDMDHENMFWYRQDPGLGLRLIYFSYDVKMKEKGDIPEGYSVSREKKERFSLILESASTNQTSMYLCASSLPGQNTEAFFGQGTRLTVV.

The chain recombines TRBV4-1 with TRBJ2-1; D is possibly TRBD1 (5 bases). CDR3 length: 13 residues. The germline gives CDR1 MGHRA, CDR2 YSYEKL. The ends were cut back, 2 bases at V and 13 bases at J, with 15 bases in the middle. The CDR3 bases are TGCGCCAGCAGCCAACAGGGCCCCAGTGACCAGTTCTTC. It codes for CASSQQGPSDQFF.

This chain joins TRBV7-2 and TRBJ2-3; 14 positions agree with TRBD2. This CDR3 contains 16 residues. CDR1 and CDR2 (germline): SGHTA, FQGNSA. V trimming: 1 base; J trimming: 7 bases; junction bases outside the gene matches: 4. CDR3 protein: CASSLGTSGGSNTQYF. Written as DNA, the CDR3 is TGTGCCAGCAGCTTAGGGACTAGCGGGGGGTCTAATACGCAGTATTTT.

The chain has TRBV25-1 and TRBJ2-7, with 9 bases fitting TRBD2. The V gene end was trimmed by 2 bases and the J gene end by 3 bases; junction bases not matched to a gene: 8. There are 16 residues in the CDR3. Looked up from germline, CDR1 is MGHDK and CDR2 is SYGVNS. The CDR3 DNA reads TGTGCCAGCAGTGAAGGGGGCGGGGGGGCGGTCTACGAGCAGTACTTC. Residues: CASSEGGGGAVYEQYF.

The chain joins TRBV27 to TRBJ2-3; TRBD1 matches at 9 bases. This CDR3 spans 17 amino acids. The trim removed 6 bases at V and 0 bases at J, leaving 10 bases unmatched. Per germline, CDR1 MNHEY and CDR2 SMNVEV (reference sequence). The CDR3 region has the DNA TGTGCCAGCAGAGAACCCTTGGGGACAGGGAGCACAGATACGCAGTATTTT. Its translation: CASREPLGTGSTDTQYF.

The chain has TRBV19 and TRBJ1-2; no reliable D call. Per germline, CDR1 LNHDA and CDR2 SQIVND (reference sequence). CDR3 length: 12 amino acids. The V end was cut by 5 bases, the J end by 1 base, with 5 bases between. The CDR3 DNA reads as TGTGCCAGTAGTGGCCGTAACTATGGCTACACCTTC. This translates into CASSGRNYGYTF.